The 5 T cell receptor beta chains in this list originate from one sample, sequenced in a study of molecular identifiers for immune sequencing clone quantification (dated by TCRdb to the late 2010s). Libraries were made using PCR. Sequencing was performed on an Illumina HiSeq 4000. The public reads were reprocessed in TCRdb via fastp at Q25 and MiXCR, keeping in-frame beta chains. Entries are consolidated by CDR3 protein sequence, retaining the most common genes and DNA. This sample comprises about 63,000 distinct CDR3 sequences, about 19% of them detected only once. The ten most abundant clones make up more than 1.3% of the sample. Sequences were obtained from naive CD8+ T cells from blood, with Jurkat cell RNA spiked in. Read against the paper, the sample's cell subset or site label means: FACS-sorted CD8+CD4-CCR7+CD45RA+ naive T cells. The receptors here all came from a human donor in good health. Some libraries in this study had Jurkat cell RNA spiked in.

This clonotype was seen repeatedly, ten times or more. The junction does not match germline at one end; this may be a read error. The CDR3 spells CASSYGTSRDTQYF. In DNA form, the CDR3 reads TGTGCCAGCAGTTACGGGACTAGCAGAGATACGCAGTATTTT. The chain recombines TRBV27 with TRBJ2-3; 9 positions agree with TRBD2. The CDR3 length is 14 residues. Germline V gives CDR1 MNHEY, CDR2 SMNVEV (reference sequence).

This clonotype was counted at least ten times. The CDR3 bases are TGTGCCAGCAGCTTATGGGGCGGGATAGCGGATACGCAGTATTTT. As protein: CASSLWGGIADTQYF. The chain employs TRBV7-2 and TRBJ2-3; tentative D call: TRBD2 (6 bases). CDR1 SGHTA and CDR2 FQGNSA come from the germline V gene. This CDR3 is built from 15 residues. V was cut by 2 bases and J by 6 bases, with 15 bases left in between.

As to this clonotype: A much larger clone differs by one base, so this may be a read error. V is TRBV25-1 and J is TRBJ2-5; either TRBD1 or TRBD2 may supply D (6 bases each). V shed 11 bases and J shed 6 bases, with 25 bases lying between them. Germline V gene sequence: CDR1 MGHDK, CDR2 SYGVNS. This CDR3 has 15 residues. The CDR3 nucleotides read TGTGCCTGCCGGTATGGGTCCGGGGGCCCGAAGACCCAGTACTTC. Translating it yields CACRYGSGGPKTQYF.

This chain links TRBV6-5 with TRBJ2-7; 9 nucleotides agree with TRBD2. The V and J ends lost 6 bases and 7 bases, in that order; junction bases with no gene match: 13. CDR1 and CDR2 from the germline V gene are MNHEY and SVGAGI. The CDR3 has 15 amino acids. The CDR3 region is CASSPAPLAGLEQYF. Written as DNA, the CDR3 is TGTGCCAGCAGCCCGGCCCCCCTAGCGGGATTAGAGCAGTACTTC.

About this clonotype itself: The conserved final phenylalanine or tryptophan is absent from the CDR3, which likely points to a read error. CDR3 loop: CASSLGASSYEQYS. CDR3 coding DNA: TGTGCCAGCAGCCTGGGGGCCAGCTCCTACGAGCAGTACTCC. The chain has TRBV7-6 and TRBJ2-7; TRBD1 might be the D (6 bases). Germline V gene sequence: CDR1 SGHVS, CDR2 FNYEAQ. V lost 5 bases and J lost 0, with 11 bases in between. This CDR3 spans 14 amino acids.